Below, 3 T cell receptor beta chains from the same sample are listed, as sequenced in a study of cytomegalovirus exposure and HLA in healthy donors. Primers for the PCR totalled 60 Vbeta and 13 Jbeta. Sequencing used immunoSEQ multiplex PCR; TCRdb keeps in-frame clones, though not all of them. The repertoire table contains approximately 140,000 clones. Sequencing input: PBMCs. Receptor source: a woman in her forties or fifties in good health and CMV-seronegative.

This rearrangement joins TRBV4-2 to TRBJ2-1, with 11 bases aligning to TRBD2. Trimming took 3 bases from V and 7 from J; bases not matched to a gene: 8. The CDR3 is made up of 16 amino acids. Per the germline V gene, CDR1 is LGHNA and CDR2 is YNFKEQ. The CDR3 region has the DNA TGTGCCAGCAGCCAGCGACTAGCGGGGTTCTCTAATGAGCAGTTCTTC. It is translated as CASSQRLAGFSNEQFF.

The gene calls are TRBV7-2 and TRBJ2-2; D gene uncertain. There are 14 residues in the CDR3. V shed 5 bases and J shed 5 bases, with 12 bases lying between them. Germline-derived CDR1 and CDR2 are SGHTA and FQGNSA. The CDR3 spells CASSPSPGTGELFF. The CDR3 region has the DNA TGTGCCAGCAGCCCCAGCCCCGGGACCGGGGAGCTGTTTTTT.

The chain employs TRBV10-3 and TRBJ2-7; the D gene is possibly TRBD2 (6 bases). The germline V and J ends were trimmed by 2 bases and 3 bases, with 23 bases remaining between them. Germline CDR1 ENHRY, CDR2 SYGVKD. The CDR3 loop spans 18 amino acids. CDR3 sequence reads: CAISEADYLGLGNYEQYF. The CDR3 bases are TGTGCCATCAGTGAGGCGGACTATCTTGGACTGGGAAACTACGAGCAGTACTTC.